This is a list of T cell receptor beta chains from one sample in a study of T cell repertoires in cytomegalovirus infection. TCRdb fed the reads into MiXCR, producing one record per CDR3 protein. The sample has about 740,000 distinct CDR3 sequences; about 40% are singletons. Sequencing was done on a sample of PBMCs. The receptors come from a human donor in good health (CMV status not recorded). Some clones in this sample may be carry-over from other donors' samples. The conserved cysteine and the conserved F or W are not part of the CDR3 here. The D gene is left open where the match is weak.

d_call j_call cdr3_length v_call cdr3_aa
NA TRBJ2-3 11 TRBV10-3 AIGSAGPDTQY
NA TRBJ2-4 13 TRBV20-1 SASSTGTAKNIQY
TRBD2 TRBJ2-3 11 TRBV29-1 SVSSGSRDTQY
NA TRBJ2-2 14 TRBV6-1 ASSEVPTDSGRELF
NA TRBJ1-1 13 TRBV10-3 AIRQQGGFDTEAF
NA TRBJ1-1 11 TRBV10-3 AISGVGYTEAF
NA TRBJ2-1 14 TRBV14 ASSQTTRQFWDEQF
NA TRBJ1-1 12 TRBV14 ASSQVGGYTEAF
TRBD1 TRBJ2-7 12 TRBV11-3 ASSSPGQGHEQY
NA TRBJ1-2 12 TRBV28 ASSPRTGNYGYT
NA TRBJ2-2 15 TRBV19 ASSIERRTLNTGELF
NA TRBJ1-2 11 TRBV28 ASKYPQIHGYT
NA TRBJ2-2 14 TRBV7-2 ASSLWERVNTGELF
NA TRBJ1-6 12 TRBV7-2 ASSLSFGDSPLH
NA TRBJ2-2 10 TRBV20-1 SAAANTGELF
NA TRBJ2-5 10 TRBV6-1 ASSELAETQY
NA TRBJ1-6 16 TRBV10-3 AISDNQGVNPDNSPLH
NA TRBJ2-5 13 TRBV4-1 ASSREGSTQETQY
TRBD2 TRBJ2-7 14 TRBV29-1 SARPQETSGSYEQY
NA TRBJ2-1 13 TRBV19 ASSSAGHSLNEQF
NA TRBJ1-1 16 TRBV28 ASSLGVRGGSKNTEAF
NA TRBJ1-1 10 TRBV6-2/TRBV6-3 ASSYPSARAF
NA TRBJ2-2 18 TRBV5-1 ASSLSSDLSKKTNTGELF
TRBD1 TRBJ2-7 15 TRBV5-1 ASSLDLNRGLPSEQY
NA TRBJ1-1 13 TRBV10-2 ASSEEAGWDTEAF
NA TRBJ2-7 9 TRBV10-3 AISEGVEQY
TRBD1 TRBJ2-2 11 TRBV5-1 ASNDRVTGELF
TRBD2 TRBJ2-1 13 TRBV28 ASSKTSGGLNEQF
TRBD1 TRBJ1-2 11 TRBV19 ASSSGGVNGYT
NA TRBJ2-2 15 TRBV24-1 ATSDILGTGNTGELF
NA TRBJ1-5 13 TRBV7-2 ASSSGLAGNQPQH
NA TRBJ2-1 12 TRBV27 ASSLGALGNEQF
NA TRBJ1-1 13 TRBV11-1 ASSVVTGVNTEAF
TRBD2 TRBJ2-3 14 TRBV25-1 ASRDTSGRSTDTQY
NA TRBJ1-5 12 TRBV2 ASSTGTLDQPQH
NA TRBJ1-2 10 TRBV28 ASRDGNYGYT
NA TRBJ2-7 11 TRBV20-1 SARVGRFYEQY
TRBD1 TRBJ2-1 13 TRBV9 ASSVVNRGIDEQF
TRBD1 TRBJ1-1 13 TRBV28 ASSLEGGTGSEAF
NA TRBJ1-4 12 TRBV18 ASSSPGRSEKLF